These 10 T cell receptor beta chains came from one sample sequenced in a study of blood T cell repertoires in COVID-19. Sequencing was performed with immunoSEQ multiplex PCR; in TCRdb, only in-frame clones are kept and a portion is missing. This sample has 150,000 to 200,000 clones; approximately 90% occur once, and the top ten carry approximately 4%. The material sequenced was peripheral blood. The receptors come from a human donor in a cohort sampled during active COVID-19.

The rearrangement joins TRBV24-1 to TRBJ2-1, with TRBD1 matching 7 bases. Germline-derived CDR1 and CDR2 are KGHDR and SFDVKD. CDR3 length: 13 amino acids. The J segment lost 9 bases and the V segment lost 5 bases, leaving 6 bases of the junction unmatched. The CDR3 region has the DNA TGTGCCACCAGTGGTTTTGGGGACAGTGAGCAGTTCTTC. It yields the protein CATSGFGDSEQFF.

The J gene is TRBJ1-6, the V gene TRBV18, with D tentatively TRBD1 (6 bases). The CDR3 extends over 13 amino acids. Trimming shortened V by 3 bases and J by 7 bases, and 7 bases separated the two germline ends. The germline V gene encodes CDR1 KGHSH and CDR2 LQKENI. CDR3 bases: TGTGCCAGCTCACCGGGGGCCAATTCACCCCTCCACTTT. It specifies CASSPGANSPLHF.

The chain has TRBV5-1 and TRBJ2-2; perhaps TRBD1 as D (5 bases). Germline V gene lookup returns CDR1 SGHRS and CDR2 YFSETQ. This CDR3 spans 15 amino acids. Trimming stripped 4 bases from V and 2 bases from J, with 12 bases between. The CDR3 DNA is TGCGCCAGCAGCGCCGGACACCTTAACACCGGGGAGCTGTTTTTT. Translation gives CASSAGHLNTGELFF.

The chain employs TRBV3-1 (or the pseudogene TRBV3-2) and TRBJ2-5; the D gene is possibly TRBD2 (5 bases). The CDR3 consists of 16 residues. CDR1 and CDR2 from the germline V gene are LGHDT and YNNKEL (reference sequence). Trimming cost V 2 bases and J 3 bases, with 16 bases left between them. DNA for the CDR3: TGTGCCAGCAGCCAACTCAGAGAGGGCCCGGAAGAGACCCAGTACTTC. Amino acid sequence: CASSQLREGPEETQYF.

This clone has just a few counts. This sequence joins TRBV28 and TRBJ1-5; weak D call: TRBD1 (5 bases). There are 15 residues in the CDR3. The V gene lost 6 bases and the J gene lost 0 bases, with 12 bases spanning the gap. The germline gives CDR1 MDHEN, CDR2 SYDVKM. The CDR3 region is CASSYGHFSNQPQHF. In DNA, the CDR3 is TGTGCCAGCAGCTACGGACATTTTAGCAATCAGCCCCAGCATTTT.

V is TRBV7-6 and J is TRBJ2-7; TRBD1 matches 11 bases. With V trimmed by 4 bases and J by 3 bases, 2 bases remained unmatched. The CDR3 has 14 residues. Per the germline V gene, CDR1 is SGHVS and CDR2 is FNYEAQ. The CDR3 nucleotides read TGTGCCAGCAGCTCGGGACAGGGGGGCTACGAGCAGTACTTC. Translated: CASSSGQGGYEQYF.

The chain carries TRBV5-5 and TRBJ2-5; D is possibly TRBD1 (5 bases). CDR3 length equals 14 residues. With 0 bases removed from V and 4 bases from J, the gap between germline ends came to 10 bases. CDR1 and CDR2 (germline): SGHKS, YYEKEE (reference sequence). CDR3 in amino acids: CASSLVGLGETQYF. The CDR3 region has the DNA TGTGCCAGCAGCTTGGTGGGGCTCGGAGAGACCCAGTACTTC.

V gene TRBV9 combines with J gene TRBJ2-5; 10 bases are shared with TRBD1. This CDR3 has 16 amino acids. V trimming: 2 bases; J trimming: 2 bases; junction bases outside the gene matches: 6. CDR1 SGDLS and CDR2 YYNGEE come from the germline V gene. In DNA, the CDR3 is TGTGCCAGCAGCGTGGGGACAGGGGCAGGGCAAGAGACCCAGTACTTC. Translating gives CASSVGTGAGQETQYF. Combining the CDR3 with reference TRBV9 and TRBJ2-5 gives the whole variable domain DSGVTQTPKHLITATGQRVTLRCSPRSGDLSVYWYQQSLDQGLQFLIQYYNGEERAKGNILERFSAQQFPDLHSELNLSSLELGDSALYFCASSVGTGAGQETQYFGPGTRLLVL.

This clone occurred a few times. V is TRBV6-5 and J is TRBJ2-1; perhaps TRBD2 as D (6 bases). Germline CDR1 reads MNHEY; CDR2 reads SVGAGI. V was pared by 5 bases and J by 4 bases, with 15 bases between. This CDR3 comprises 15 residues. The CDR3 is CASSPGLYTYNEQFF. The CDR3 coding sequence is TGTGCCAGCAGTCCGGGACTTTATACTTACAATGAGCAGTTCTTC.

The CDR3 DNA reads as TGCGCCAGCAGCCCCTATTCCCTGGGGACAGGGGGCACTGAAGCTTTCTTT. It translates to CASSPYSLGTGGTEAFF. The V gene is TRBV4-1, the J gene TRBJ1-1, with 11 bases aligning to TRBD1. From germline, CDR1 is MGHRA and CDR2 YSYEKL. The V and J ends lost 4 bases and 4 bases, in that order; junction bases with no gene match: 11. The CDR3 loop spans 17 amino acids.